These T cell receptor beta chains were read from a single sample in a study of glioma-infiltrating T cells. TCRdb itself ran the multiplex PCR reads through MiXCR, one entry per CDR3 protein. The sample comprises approximately 400,000 distinct CDR3 sequences, 35% to 45% of which are singletons, and 12% rests with the top ten. The sample consisted of glioma tissue, nonneoplastic brain tissue, or PBMCs (not recorded which). These receptors originate from a human donor with low-grade glioma or glioblastoma, undergoing nonglioma brain surgery, or in good health (not recorded which). The CDR3 runs from the conserved cysteine through the conserved F or W. The D gene is left open where the match is weak. Not all rows give a size; the values are once, few, many and, for expanded clones, a class.

d_call j_call clone_size v_call cdr3_aa cdr3_nt
NA TRBJ1-2 NA TRBV15 CATSGDWAGVYGYTF TGTGCCACCAGCGGAGATTGGGCAGGGGTCTATGGCTACACCTTC
NA TRBJ2-7 few TRBV28 CASSWTVEQYF TGTGCCAGCAGTTGGACAGTTGAGCAGTACTTC
TRBD2 TRBJ2-5 few TRBV12-3/TRBV12-4 CASSPGLAGVWETQYF TGTGCCAGCAGTCCGGGACTAGCGGGAGTATGGGAGACCCAGTACTTC
TRBD2 TRBJ2-5 few TRBV20-1 CSARDRFGRETQYF TGCAGTGCTAGAGATCGATTCGGGAGGGAGACCCAGTACTTC
NA TRBJ2-2 many TRBV5-4 CASAPQNTGELFF TGTGCCAGCGCACCACAGAACACCGGGGAGCTGTTTTTT
TRBD1 TRBJ1-2 NA TRBV19 CASTTTGGGYGYTF TGTGCCAGTACCACCACAGGGGGCGGCTATGGCTACACCTTC
NA TRBJ1-5 many TRBV27 CASREGTDNQPQHF TGTGCCAGCCGAGAAGGGACGGACAATCAGCCCCAGCATTTT
TRBD2 TRBJ2-5 many TRBV15 CATSRIAGGLQTQYF TGTGCCACCAGCAGGATAGCGGGAGGGTTGCAGACCCAGTACTTC
NA TRBJ2-5 NA TRBV6-2/TRBV6-3 CASSSRTPLETQYF TGTGCCAGCAGTTCACGGACGCCCTTGGAGACCCAGTACTTC
TRBD2 TRBJ2-7 few TRBV25-1 CASRGLAYEQYF TGTGCCAGCAGGGGACTAGCGTACGAGCAGTACTTC
NA TRBJ1-2 NA TRBV20-1 CTSARAGYGYTF TGCACCTCAGCGAGGGCCGGCTATGGCTACACCTTC
NA TRBJ1-5 many TRBV27 CASSYRTAGPQHF TGTGCCAGCAGTTATAGAACCGCCGGCCCCCAGCATTTT
TRBD2 TRBJ2-1 few TRBV19 CASSIPLAGAWNEQFF TGTGCCAGTAGTATCCCTCTAGCGGGGGCATGGAATGAGCAGTTCTTC
NA TRBJ2-1 NA TRBV4-2 CASSTQLGRDGNEQFF TGTGCCAGCAGTACCCAGTTAGGGAGAGACGGAAATGAGCAGTTCTTC
NA TRBJ1-5 few TRBV12-3/TRBV12-4 CASSLDGQNQPQHF TGTGCCAGCAGTTTAGATGGGCAGAATCAGCCCCAGCATTTT
TRBD1 TRBJ1-6 once TRBV3-1 CASSQMTGAWPLHF TGTGCCAGCAGCCAAATGACAGGGGCCTGGCCCCTCCACTTT
NA TRBJ1-5 few TRBV2 CASSQESHQPQHF TGTGCCAGCAGCCAGGAGAGTCATCAGCCCCAGCATTTT
NA TRBJ1-5 NA TRBV24-1 CAASESERPQHF TGTGCCGCCAGTGAGAGTGAGCGCCCCCAGCATTTT
NA TRBJ2-5 NA TRBV6-8 CASSFRSQENQYF TGTGCCAGCAGTTTTCGATCTCAAGAGAACCAGTACTTC
TRBD1 TRBJ2-2 NA TRBV27 CASSFGRGLHTGELFF TGTGCCAGCAGTTTTGGCAGGGGGCTACACACCGGGGAGCTGTTTTTT
NA TRBJ2-7 NA TRBV2 CASSENADFYEQYF TGTGCCAGCAGTGAAAATGCGGATTTTTACGAGCAGTACTTC
NA TRBJ2-7 NA TRBV11-1 CASSTGTFHYEQYF TGTGCCAGCAGCACCGGGACCTTCCATTACGAGCAGTACTTC
TRBD2 TRBJ2-1 few TRBV25-1 CASSETNGRADNEQFF TGTGCCAGCAGTGAAACGAACGGGAGGGCCGATAATGAGCAGTTCTTC
NA TRBJ2-1 few TRBV7-2 CASSLSHHSHHEQFF TGTGCCAGCAGCTTGAGCCACCATAGTCACCATGAGCAGTTCTTC
NA TRBJ2-7 many TRBV20-1 CSASWFNYEQYF TGCAGTGCTAGTTGGTTTAACTACGAGCAGTACTTC
NA TRBJ2-7 NA TRBV30 CAWSGGTWDSSYEQYF TGTGCCTGGAGTGGAGGGACATGGGACTCATCCTACGAGCAGTACTTC
TRBD1 TRBJ1-5 NA TRBV28 CASNVSGQGIIQPQHF TGTGCCAGCAACGTCTCGGGACAGGGAATCATTCAGCCCCAGCATTTT
NA TRBJ2-6 NA TRBV7-3 CASSSQGPGANVLTF TGTGCCAGCAGCTCTCAGGGGCCTGGGGCCAACGTCCTGACTTTC
NA TRBJ2-1 NA TRBV6-2/TRBV6-3 CASSDPPRGNEQFF TGTGCCAGCAGTGACCCCCCTCGAGGGAATGAGCAGTTCTTC
TRBD2 TRBJ2-3 NA TRBV12-5 CASGLVPPAGGKDTQYF TGTGCTAGTGGTTTGGTACCCCCAGCGGGAGGGAAAGATACGCAGTATTTT
NA TRBJ1-1 few TRBV5-4 CASSGDLQAGEAFF TGTGCCAGCAGCGGGGACCTCCAGGCGGGTGAAGCTTTCTTT
NA TRBJ1-1 many TRBV15 CATSRDKGGNTEAFF TGTGCCACCAGCAGAGATAAGGGGGGGAACACTGAAGCTTTCTTT
TRBD1 TRBJ2-2 many TRBV27 CASGPGGWELFF TGTGCCAGCGGCCCAGGGGGCTGGGAGCTGTTTTTT
TRBD2 TRBJ2-1 NA TRBV28 CASRELAGGPGNEQFF TGTGCCAGCAGAGAGCTAGCGGGAGGGCCGGGGAATGAGCAGTTCTTC
NA TRBJ2-5 once TRBV6-1 CASSGRREAQYF TGTGCCAGTTCGGGACGAAGGGAGGCCCAGTACTTC
TRBD2 TRBJ2-1 few TRBV20-1 CSARDERDYNEQFF TGCAGTGCTAGAGATGAGCGGGACTACAATGAGCAGTTCTTC
TRBD2 TRBJ2-1 few TRBV20-1 CSASPPAGVSYNEQFF TGCAGTGCTAGCCCCCCCGCGGGAGTCTCCTACAATGAGCAGTTCTTC
NA TRBJ2-2 few TRBV7-2 CASSFLPTNTGELFF TGTGCCAGCAGCTTCCTCCCCACGAACACCGGGGAGCTGTTTTTT
NA TRBJ2-2 NA TRBV28 CASSPHLQGAGELFF TGTGCCAGCAGCCCACACCTTCAGGGAGCCGGGGAGCTGTTTTTT
NA TRBJ1-1 NA TRBV18 CASSPLRGEATEAFF TGTGCCAGCTCACCACTGAGGGGGGAGGCCACTGAAGCTTTCTTT
NA TRBJ1-1 many TRBV6-2/TRBV6-3 CASSYLPGDGAFF TGTGCCAGCAGTTACCTCCCAGGGGATGGAGCTTTCTTT
NA TRBJ1-4 NA TRBV20-1 CSARPRQGTREKLFF TGCAGTGCTAGACCCCGGCAAGGGACAAGAGAAAAACTGTTTTTT
TRBD2 TRBJ2-1 many TRBV6-2/TRBV6-3 CASSYLLAGGQFF TGTGCCAGCAGTTACTTACTAGCGGGAGGGCAGTTCTTC
NA TRBJ2-7 NA TRBV28 CASSRHDSPYEQYF TGTGCCAGCAGCCGCCACGACAGCCCCTACGAGCAGTACTTC
NA TRBJ2-7 few TRBV28 CASSSDMGSYSYEQYF TGTGCCAGCAGTTCGGATATGGGCTCTTACTCCTACGAGCAGTACTTC
NA TRBJ2-2 NA TRBV6-6 CASSYSTGFGFGKELFF TGTGCCAGCAGTTACTCGACAGGTTTTGGGTTCGGCAAGGAGCTGTTTTTT
NA TRBJ1-1 many TRBV28 CASSTHGGVTEAFF TGTGCCAGCAGCACCCATGGGGGAGTCACTGAAGCTTTCTTT
NA TRBJ2-2 many TRBV28 CASSLSRELFF TGTGCCAGCAGTTTATCCCGAGAGCTGTTTTTT
NA TRBJ1-5 NA TRBV28 CASSPEFWGHQPQHF TGTGCCAGCAGTCCGGAGTTTTGGGGGCACCAGCCCCAGCATTTT
NA TRBJ2-1 NA TRBV14 CASSYGSHYAGNEQFF TGTGCCAGCAGCTACGGAAGCCACTATGCAGGCAATGAGCAGTTCTTC
NA TRBJ2-7 NA TRBV20-1 CSTNRDTISYEQYF TGCAGTACTAATCGGGACACGATCTCCTACGAGCAGTACTTC
NA TRBJ2-3 many TRBV5-4 CASSLLDTQYF TGTGCCAGCAGCCTCCTGGATACGCAGTATTTT
TRBD2 TRBJ2-1 NA TRBV6-5 CASSPAGTSGRNEQFF TGTGCCAGCAGCCCCGCCGGGACTAGCGGGCGCAATGAGCAGTTCTTC
TRBD1 TRBJ2-3 NA TRBV10-3 CAISGDRGHGTDTQYF TGTGCCATCAGTGGGGACAGGGGGCATGGCACAGATACGCAGTATTTT
NA TRBJ2-1 NA TRBV12-5 CASGNLGGYNEQFF TGTGCTAGTGGAAACTTAGGGGGTTACAATGAGCAGTTCTTC
TRBD1 TRBJ2-7 NA TRBV6-1 CASRDREYPYEQYF TGTGCCAGCAGAGACAGGGAGTACCCCTACGAGCAGTACTTC